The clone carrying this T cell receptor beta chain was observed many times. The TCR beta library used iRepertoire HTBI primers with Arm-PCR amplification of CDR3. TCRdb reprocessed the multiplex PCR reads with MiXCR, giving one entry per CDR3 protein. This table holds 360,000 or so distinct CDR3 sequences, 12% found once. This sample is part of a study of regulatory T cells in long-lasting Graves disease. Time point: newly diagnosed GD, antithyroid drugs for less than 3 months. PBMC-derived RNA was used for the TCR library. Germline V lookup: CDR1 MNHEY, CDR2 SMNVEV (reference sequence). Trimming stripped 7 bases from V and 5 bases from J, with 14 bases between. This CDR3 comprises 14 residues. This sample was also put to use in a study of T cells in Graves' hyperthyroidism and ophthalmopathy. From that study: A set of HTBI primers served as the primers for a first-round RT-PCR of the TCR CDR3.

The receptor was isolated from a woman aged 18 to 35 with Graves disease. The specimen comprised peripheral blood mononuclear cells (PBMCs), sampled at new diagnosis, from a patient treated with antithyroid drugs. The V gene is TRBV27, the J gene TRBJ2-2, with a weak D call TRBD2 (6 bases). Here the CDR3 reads CASTPSGGTGELFF. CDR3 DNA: TGTGCCAGCACCCCCAGTGGAGGGACCGGGGAGCTGTTTTTT.